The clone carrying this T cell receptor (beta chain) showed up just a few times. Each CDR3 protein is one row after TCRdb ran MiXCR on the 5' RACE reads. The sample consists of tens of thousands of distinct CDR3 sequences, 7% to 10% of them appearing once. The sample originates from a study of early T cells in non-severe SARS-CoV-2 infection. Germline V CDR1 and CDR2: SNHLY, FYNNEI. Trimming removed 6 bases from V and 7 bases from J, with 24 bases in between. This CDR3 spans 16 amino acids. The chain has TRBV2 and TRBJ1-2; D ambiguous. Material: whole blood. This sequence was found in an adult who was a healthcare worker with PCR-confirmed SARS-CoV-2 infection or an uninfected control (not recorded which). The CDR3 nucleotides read TGTGCCAGCAGAGTAACACGCCTCCCGGACGCCGGTGGCTACACCTTC. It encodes CASRVTRLPDAGGYTF.